This is a list of T cell receptor beta chains from one sample in a study of blood T cell repertoires in COVID-19. Generated by immunoSEQ multiplex PCR, the TCRdb table keeps only in-frame clones and is missing some. This sample yields about 300,000 clones, of which around 87% are seen a single time; about 1.6% belongs to the top ten. Sequenced material: peripheral blood. These receptors all stem from a woman aged 40 to 55 who had recovered from COVID-19. Both conserved end residues are part of each CDR3. A D gene is named only where the DNA matches it firmly. Clone size is stated in some rows and not others, as once, few, many or a class when expanded.

D gene,clone size,V gene,J gene,CDR3 DNA,CDR3 protein
.,once,TRBV6-5,TRBJ1-2,TGTGCCAGCACAACAGGGATTAACTATGGCTACACCTTC,CASTTGINYGYTF
.,.,TRBV7-2,TRBJ2-7,TGTGCCAGCAGCTTAATGGGCAGGGATCCCTACGAGCAGTACTTC,CASSLMGRDPYEQYF
.,.,TRBV11-3,TRBJ2-2,TGTGCCAGCAGCTCCGGGGAGAACACCGGGGAGCTGTTTTTT,CASSSGENTGELFF
.,once,TRBV5-4,TRBJ2-7,TGTGCCAGCAGCTTCGGAGAAGGAAGGTACGAGCAGTACTTC,CASSFGEGRYEQYF
.,few,TRBV10-3,TRBJ1-5,TGTGCCACCTACGGGGGTCGGGATAGCAATCAGCCCCAGCATTTT,CATYGGRDSNQPQHF
.,.,TRBV6-5,TRBJ1-2,TGTGCCAGCAGTTACAGACCCAGAGGGATCTATTGGGGCTACACCTTC,CASSYRPRGIYWGYTF
TRBD1,.,TRBV18,TRBJ2-2,TGTGCCAGCTCATCAGGACAGGGCTACACCGGGGAGCTGTTTTTT,CASSSGQGYTGELFF
TRBD1,.,TRBV4-3,TRBJ1-3,TGCGCCAGCAGCTATTATACAGGGGGTGAAAACACCATATATTTT,CASSYYTGGENTIYF
TRBD1,few,TRBV5-1,TRBJ2-1,TGCGCCAGCAGCAGACGTGGACAGGGGGCGGGCAATGAGCAGTTCTTC,CASSRRGQGAGNEQFF
.,.,TRBV5-1,TRBJ1-2,TGCGCCAGCAGCTTTGGGGGGTCTAACTATGGCTACACCTTC,CASSFGGSNYGYTF
TRBD2,once,TRBV5-1,TRBJ2-1,TGCGCCAGCAGCCCGACTAGCGGGGCTTACAATGAGCAGTTCTTC,CASSPTSGAYNEQFF
.,.,TRBV5-1,TRBJ1-2,TGCGCCAGCAGCTCACAGGGCTATGGCTACACCTTC,CASSSQGYGYTF
.,.,TRBV5-5,TRBJ2-7,TGTGCCAGCAGCTTAGGGACTAGGGGGCCCTACGAGCAGTACTTC,CASSLGTRGPYEQYF
.,.,TRBV30,TRBJ1-1,TGTGCCTGGAACGGCGGGGGCAGGCTCCCAGCTTTCTTT,CAWNGGGRLPAFF
.,.,TRBV19,TRBJ2-7,TGTGCCAGTAGTATTCCGGGGTCCGAGCAGTACTTC,CASSIPGSEQYF
.,.,TRBV7-2,TRBJ1-1,TGTGCCAGCAGCTTAGAGCGCCGGGGGGCTTTCTTT,CASSLERRGAFF
TRBD2,.,TRBV12-3/TRBV12-4,TRBJ2-2,TGTGCCAGCAGTGCCAGCGGGGCCGGGGAGCTGTTTTTT,CASSASGAGELFF
TRBD2,.,TRBV19,TRBJ2-5,TGTGCCAGTAGTATAATGCTAGCGGGGGGTGAGGAGACCCAGTACTTC,CASSIMLAGGEETQYF
.,few,TRBV21-1,TRBJ1-4,TGTGCCAGCATCCCCGGGAGGGGGCCCTGCACTAGGGAAAAACTGTTTTTT,CASIPGRGPCTREKLFF
TRBD2,.,TRBV3-1/TRBV3-2,TRBJ2-1,TGTGCCAGCAGCCCCGGGAGGGGGGCCTACAATGAGCAGTTCTTC,CASSPGRGAYNEQFF
.,.,TRBV10-3,TRBJ2-2,TGTGCCATCAGTGTGAAAGAGATCACCGGGGAGCTGTTTTTT,CAISVKEITGELFF
TRBD2,once,TRBV10-1,TRBJ2-7,TGCGCCAGCAGGGGGATTCAGCGGGGCCGGCCGGGCGAGCAGTACTTC,CASRGIQRGRPGEQYF
TRBD2,.,TRBV13,TRBJ2-3,TGTGCCAGCAGCTGGACTAGCGGCACAGATACGCAGTATTTT,CASSWTSGTDTQYF
.,.,TRBV18,TRBJ2-5,TGTGCCAGCTCACCAATAAACGGACAGTCCCAAGAGACCCAGTACTTC,CASSPINGQSQETQYF
.,.,TRBV4-1,TRBJ2-2,TGCGCCAGCAGCCAAGATCTTAGGGCAGGGATGACCGGGGAGCTGTTTTTT,CASSQDLRAGMTGELFF
.,.,TRBV7-7,TRBJ2-5,TGTGCCAGCAGCACAGTGGGGGGGCTGGAGACCCAGTACTTC,CASSTVGGLETQYF
TRBD2,.,TRBV6-5,TRBJ2-7,TGTGCCGGCGGCGGGGGGGGAACCTCCTACGAGCAGTACTTC,CAGGGGGTSYEQYF
TRBD1,.,TRBV19,TRBJ2-5,TGTGCCAGTAGTATCCGACAGGGGCAAGAGACCCAGTACTTC,CASSIRQGQETQYF
.,.,TRBV2,TRBJ2-3,TGTGCCAGCAGTGATGAGGGTAGCACAGATACGCAGTATTTT,CASSDEGSTDTQYF
TRBD1,.,TRBV3-1/TRBV3-2,TRBJ2-7,TGTGCCAGCAGCCAAGACACTTCGGGACAGGGGATGTACGAGCAGTACTTC,CASSQDTSGQGMYEQYF
TRBD1,.,TRBV27,TRBJ1-2,TGTGCCAGCAAACTATCAGGGGGTCGGCGGGGCTACACCTTC,CASKLSGGRRGYTF
TRBD1,many,TRBV2,TRBJ1-2,TGTGCCAGCAGTGCAAGACAGGGGCTTGAGGGCTACACCTTC,CASSARQGLEGYTF
.,.,TRBV10-3,TRBJ2-1,TGTGCCATCAGGGGGGGAGAGGGCTATGAGCAGTTCTTC,CAIRGGEGYEQFF
.,.,TRBV5-1,TRBJ2-5,TGCGCCAGCAGCTTGTCTATGGAGACCCAGTACTTC,CASSLSMETQYF
.,.,TRBV9,TRBJ1-5,TGTGCCAGCAGCCCTTGGGGGGGTCCTAATCAGCCCCAGCATTTT,CASSPWGGPNQPQHF
TRBD1,.,TRBV19,TRBJ1-5,TGTGCCAGTAGTATGGGGATAGACAGGGACAGTAGTCAGCCCCAGCATTTT,CASSMGIDRDSSQPQHF
TRBD1,.,TRBV7-9,TRBJ2-7,TGTGCCAGCAGCTCCACTTCGGACAGGGGGGTCTACGAGCAGTACTTC,CASSSTSDRGVYEQYF
.,.,TRBV2,TRBJ1-5,TGTGCCAGCACGGCCGAAGGGGGGGCGGTTCAGCCCCAGCATTTT,CASTAEGGAVQPQHF
TRBD2,.,TRBV4-3,TRBJ2-2,TGCGCCAGCAGCCAAGAAACTAGCGGGGGGCTAGCGAACACCGGGGAGCTGTTTTTT,CASSQETSGGLANTGELFF
TRBD2,.,TRBV7-2,TRBJ2-5,TGTGCCAGCAGCTTACAGGCTAGCGGACAAGAGACCCAGTACTTC,CASSLQASGQETQYF
.,.,TRBV6-5,TRBJ1-6,TGTGCCAGCAGTTACGGGGGGAGCTCCTATAATTCACCCCTCCACTTT,CASSYGGSSYNSPLHF
.,few,TRBV3-1/TRBV3-2,TRBJ2-7,TGTGCCAGCAGCCAACTAGCGTACGAGCAGTACTTC,CASSQLAYEQYF
TRBD2,.,TRBV18,TRBJ2-6,TGTGCCAGCTCATCCGGACTAAGCGGGGGCCGCTCTGGGGCCAACGTCCTGACTTTC,CASSSGLSGGRSGANVLTF
TRBD2,.,TRBV27,TRBJ2-1,TGTGCCAGCAGCCCATCTGGGACTAGGAGAGGTGAGCAGTTCTTC,CASSPSGTRRGEQFF
.,.,TRBV7-9,TRBJ2-7,TGTGCCAGCAGCTTACGCCAGGGGGGCGAGCAGTACTTC,CASSLRQGGEQYF
.,.,TRBV4-1,TRBJ1-6,TGCGCCAGCAGCCACAGCCTTGGCCCGGGTTCACCCCTCCACTTT,CASSHSLGPGSPLHF